This T cell receptor beta chain is from a study of radiotherapy plus CTLA-4 blockade in lung cancer. This clone appeared once. Method: immunoSEQ multiplex PCR; TCRdb's copy keeps in-frame clones and lacks some. The table includes 53,000 or so clones, roughly 88% detected once. This TCR came from a human donor with non-small cell lung cancer whose response to radiotherapy plus ipilimumab could not be evaluated. The source was peripheral blood, collected from a patient treated with radiotherapy plus ipilimumab.

In nucleotides, the CDR3 is TGTGCCAGCAGCGTAGCCTCAAAGACGACTAGCGGGGGGACCGGGGAGCTGTTTTTT. Translation: CASSVASKTTSGGTGELFF. The chain uses TRBV9 and TRBJ2-2; 13 bases map to TRBD2. This CDR3 has 19 amino acids. CDR1 and CDR2 from the germline V gene are SGDLS and YYNGEE. Trimming cost V 0 bases and J 5 bases; bases outside gene matches: 10. Drawing the rest from reference TRBV9 and TRBJ2-2, the complete variable domain is DSGVTQTPKHLITATGQRVTLRCSPRSGDLSVYWYQQSLDQGLQFLIQYYNGEERAKGNILERFSAQQFPDLHSELNLSSLELGDSALYFCASSVASKTTSGGTGELFFGEGSRLTVL.